These 27 T cell receptor beta chains originate from one sample sequenced in a study of PD-1 blockade in classical Hodgkin lymphoma. Following autologous stem cell transplantation, relapse occurred in every patient, and exposure to brentuximab vedotin varied. Generated by immunoSEQ multiplex PCR, the TCRdb table keeps only in-frame clones and is missing some. The data show about 11,000 clones, 70% to 80% seen once. The sequences come from peripheral blood mononuclear cells (PBMCs), collected at baseline. Receptors were obtained from a human donor with classical Hodgkin lymphoma.

V usage is TRBV5-5 and J usage is TRBJ2-7; TRBD1 might be the D (6 bases). Germline V gene lookup returns CDR1 SGHKS and CDR2 YYEKEE (reference sequence). The CDR3 totals 14 residues. V dropped 4 bases and J dropped 3 bases, with 14 bases sitting between them. In DNA form, the CDR3 reads TGTGCCAGCAGCATTACCGGGACAAACTACGAGCAGTACTTC. It yields the protein CASSITGTNYEQYF.

The J gene is TRBJ1-2, the V gene TRBV6-5, with 7 nucleotides matching TRBD1. The CDR3 has 15 amino acids. The V and J ends lost 4 bases and 7 bases, in that order; junction bases with no gene match: 12. The V gene's germline CDR1 is MNHEY and CDR2 SVGAGI. The DNA of the CDR3 is TGTGCCAGCAGTTTTACTGCCCAGGGGGAGCGTGGCTACACCTTC. Residues: CASSFTAQGERGYTF.

This rearrangement joins TRBV7-6 to TRBJ2-7; D gene unclear. The CDR3 loop spans 12 amino acids. The germline V and J ends were trimmed by 5 bases and 6 bases, with 11 bases remaining between them. Germline values: CDR1 SGHVS, CDR2 FNYEAQ. This CDR3 is CASSPHPFEQYF. In DNA form, the CDR3 reads TGTGCCAGCAGCCCCCACCCATTCGAGCAGTACTTC.

The J gene is TRBJ2-1, the V gene TRBV28, with TRBD2 matching over 13 bases. There are 15 residues in the CDR3. Losses at the gene ends were 5 bases for V and 9 bases for J; bases not matched to a gene: 7. Germline lookup yields CDR1 MDHEN and CDR2 SYDVKM. CDR3: CASSPGTSGNGEQFF. DNA of the CDR3: TGTGCCAGCAGTCCCGGGACTAGCGGGAACGGTGAGCAGTTCTTC.

V is TRBV27 and J is TRBJ2-1; no clear D gene. The V gene's germline CDR1 is MNHEY and CDR2 SMNVEV (reference sequence). The CDR3 extends over 17 amino acids. V lost 1 base to trimming and J lost 0 bases, with 13 bases between them. DNA for the CDR3: TGTGCCAGCAGTTTATTCCCCTTAAGCAGCTCCTACAATGAGCAGTTCTTC. Amino acids: CASSLFPLSSSYNEQFF.

V and J are TRBV5-6 and TRBJ2-6; either TRBD1 or TRBD2 may fit D (5 bases each). The V gene's germline CDR1 is SGHDT and CDR2 YYEEEE. CDR3 length: 14 amino acids. V was trimmed by 5 bases and J by 1 base, leaving 7 bases between them. The CDR3 loop is CASSWGSGANVLTF. DNA of the CDR3: TGTGCCAGCAGTTGGGGGTCTGGGGCCAACGTCCTGACTTTC.

CDR3 nucleotides: TGTGCCAGCAGTGCCGACCAGACTGGCTCCTACGAGCAGTACTTC. Protein product: CASSADQTGSYEQYF. The rearrangement joins TRBV6-1 to TRBJ2-7; no definite D call. The CDR3 length is 15 residues. Trimming pared 4 bases from V and 0 bases from J, leaving 13 bases between. Germline V gives CDR1 MNHNS, CDR2 SASEGT.

This sequence joins TRBV19 and TRBJ2-5, with no clear D. V was cut by 4 bases and J by 4 bases, with 10 bases left in between. Germline CDR1 reads LNHDA; CDR2 reads SQIVND (reference sequence). The CDR3 runs to 13 residues. CDR3 loop: CASSRTRSETQYF. The CDR3, as DNA: TGTGCCAGTAGTAGGACCAGGTCAGAGACCCAGTACTTC.

The chain joins TRBV25-1 to TRBJ2-7; D is perhaps TRBD1 (6 bases). Trimming took off 3 bases at V and 3 bases at J, with 12 bases between the two ends. Looked up from germline, CDR1 is MGHDK and CDR2 is SYGVNS. The CDR3 has 14 residues. The CDR3 protein is CASSDRDKHYEQYF. CDR3 in DNA: TGTGCCAGCAGTGACCGGGACAAACACTACGAGCAGTACTTC.

This clone was detected only a few times. This chain connects TRBV12-5 to TRBJ2-2; 7 nucleotides match TRBD1. Germline loops: CDR1 LGHNT, CDR2 FRNRAP. CDR3 size: 16 residues. The V gene end was trimmed by 3 bases and the J gene end by 7 bases; junction bases not matched to a gene: 11. DNA for the CDR3: TGTGCTAGTGGTTTAGGACAGGCCTTACTTGTCGGGGAGCTGTTTTTT. It is translated as CASGLGQALLVGELFF. Based on the CDR3 plus reference TRBV12-5 and TRBJ2-2, the full variable domain is DARVTQTPRHKVTEMGQEVTMRCQPILGHNTVFWYRQTMMQGLELLAYFRNRAPLDDSGMPKDRFSAEMPDATLATLKIQPSEPRDSAVYFCASGLGQALLVGELFFGEGSRLTVL.

The sample holds one count of this clone. The CDR3 here is CASSPLAGRSSYEQYF. The DNA of the CDR3 is TGTGCCAGTAGTCCCCTAGCGGGCCGCAGCTCCTACGAGCAGTACTTC. This chain joins TRBV19 and TRBJ2-7, with 8 bases identical to TRBD2. V lost 5 bases and J lost 0; bases outside the gene matches: 9. Germline CDR1 LNHDA, CDR2 SQIVND (reference sequence). The CDR3 has 16 amino acids.

This chain joins TRBV7-9 and TRBJ1-4, with D perhaps matching TRBD1 (5 bases). The CDR3 spans 17 residues. The V gene's germline CDR1 is SEHNR and CDR2 FQNEAQ (reference sequence). V dropped 4 bases and J dropped 3 bases, with 18 bases sitting between them. The CDR3 protein is CASSSLIDGAANEKLFF. In nucleotides, the CDR3 is TGTGCCAGCAGCTCCCTAATAGACGGGGCGGCTAATGAAAAACTGTTTTTT.

This chain connects TRBV6-6 to TRBJ2-1, with TRBD2 identical over 10 bases. Germline CDR1 is MNHNY and CDR2 is SVGAGI (reference sequence). This CDR3 spans 14 amino acids. J lost 7 bases, V lost 2 bases, and 2 bases had no gene match. The CDR3 DNA sequence: TGTGCCAGCAGTTACGAACTAGCGGGAAATGAGCAGTTCTTC. As protein: CASSYELAGNEQFF.

The chain is built from TRBV13 and TRBJ2-2; D is unclear. V shed 0 bases and J shed 5 bases, with 4 bases lying between them. Germline V gives CDR1 PRHDT, CDR2 FYEKMQ (reference sequence). The CDR3 is 13 amino acids. CDR3 nucleotide sequence: TGTGCCAGCAGCTTAGGGGGGACCGGGGAGCTGTTTTTT. Amino acids: CASSLGGTGELFF.

This clone was counted only a few times. Here the CDR3 reads CASSMGSGEQYF. The CDR3, as DNA: TGTGCCAGTAGTATGGGGAGCGGGGAGCAGTACTTC. This chain uses TRBV19 with TRBJ2-7; a possible D gene is TRBD2 (6 bases). The CDR3 covers 12 residues. Per the germline V gene, CDR1 is LNHDA and CDR2 is SQIVND (reference sequence). Deletions cut 3 bases from V and 7 bases from J, with 10 bases between.

The rearrangement uses TRBV2 and TRBJ2-2, with TRBD2 identical over 9 bases. The junction had 5 bases not matched to a gene; V was cut back by 6 bases and J by 0 bases. The CDR3 has 16 residues. The germline V gene encodes CDR1 SNHLY and CDR2 FYNNEI. The CDR3 region has the DNA TGTGCCAGCAGGCCTCTAGCGGGAACGAACACCGGGGAGCTGTTTTTT. It translates to CASRPLAGTNTGELFF.

V is TRBV12-2 and J is TRBJ1-3; the table's D call, TRBD1, was not checked against the DNA. TRBV12-2 has pseudogene status. There are 16 residues in the CDR3. The CDR3 DNA sequence: TGTGCAAGTCGCTTAGAGGCGACATCTTTTGGAAACACCATATATTTT. Its protein is CASRLEATSFGNTIYF.

The chain is built from TRBV2 and TRBJ2-3; weak D call: TRBD1 (5 bases). This CDR3 contains 14 residues. In germline, CDR1 is SNHLY, CDR2 FYNNEI. V was clipped by 3 bases and J by 2 bases, with 9 bases between them. CDR3 sequence: CASSDQGNTDTQYF. CDR3 coding DNA: TGTGCCAGCAGTGACCAGGGAAACACAGATACGCAGTATTTT.

This chain joins TRBV11-3 and TRBJ2-2; a possible D gene is TRBD1 (6 bases). The germline V gene has CDR1 SGHNT and CDR2 YENEEA. V lost 3 bases and J 4 bases, leaving 12 bases between the germline ends. CDR3 length equals 15 residues. The CDR3 region has the DNA TGTGCCAGCAGCTTGCGTGGGACAACCACCGGGGAGCTGTTTTTT. Translated, it gives CASSLRGTTTGELFF. Full variable domain (missing parts from reference TRBV11-3 and TRBJ2-2): EAGVVQSPRYKIIEKKQPVAFWCNPISGHNTLYWYLQNLGQGPELLIRYENEEAVDDSQLPKDRFSAERLKGVDSTLKIQPAELGDSAVYLCASSLRGTTTGELFFGEGSRLTVL.

The chain carries TRBV5-8 and TRBJ2-5; TRBD2 aligns across 9 bases. The CDR3 runs to 16 residues. The V gene's germline CDR1 is SGHTS and CDR2 YDEGEE. V was clipped by 4 bases and J by 5 bases; unmatched bases: 12. The CDR3 DNA is TGTGCCAGCAGCCCCGCGGGTAGCGGGAGCTTTGAGACCCAGTACTTC. Translating it yields CASSPAGSGSFETQYF.

V usage is TRBV19 and J usage is TRBJ1-1, with TRBD1 identical over 7 bases. The CDR3 consists of 15 residues. V gave up 10 bases and J gave up 0 bases; unmatched junction bases: 11. Germline V gives CDR1 LNHDA, CDR2 SQIVND (reference sequence). CDR3 DNA: TGTGCCACCGAACCGGACAGGAGCATGAACACTGAAGCTTTCTTT. It codes for CATEPDRSMNTEAFF.

In this sample, this clone turned up once. This sequence joins TRBV4-1 and TRBJ2-3, with TRBD2 matching over 9 bases. This CDR3 region has 17 residues. Germline V gene lookup returns CDR1 MGHRA and CDR2 YSYEKL. The J segment lost 2 bases and the V segment lost 1 base, leaving 7 bases of the junction unmatched. The CDR3 nucleotides are TGCGCCAGCAGCCAAGGTCCAGCGGGAGGCAACACAGATACGCAGTATTTT. It is translated as CASSQGPAGGNTDTQYF.

The V and J genes are TRBV7-9 and TRBJ2-1; a possible D gene is TRBD1 (6 bases). Germline V CDR1 and CDR2: SEHNR, FQNEAQ (reference sequence). This CDR3 contains 15 residues. The V end lost 3 bases, the J end lost 2 bases, and 11 bases lay between the germline ends. The CDR3 reads CASSFWQGTYNEQFF. The CDR3 DNA sequence: TGTGCCAGCAGCTTTTGGCAGGGGACCTACAATGAGCAGTTCTTC.

V usage is TRBV5-1 and J usage is TRBJ2-1, with 7 bases lining up with TRBD2. J lost 4 bases, V lost 3 bases, and 7 bases had no gene match. From germline, CDR1 is SGHRS and CDR2 YFSETQ. This CDR3 is 15 amino acids long. The CDR3 loop is CASSYRTSSYNEQFF. CDR3 DNA sequence: TGCGCCAGCAGCTACCGGACTAGTTCGTACAATGAGCAGTTCTTC. Full variable domain (rest looked up from reference TRBV5-1 and TRBJ2-1): KAGVTQTPRYLIKTRGQQVTLSCSPISGHRSVSWYQQTPGQGLQFLFEYFSETQRNKGNFPGRFSGRQFSNSRSEMNVSTLELGDSALYLCASSYRTSSYNEQFFGPGTRLTVL.

The chain is built from TRBV10-3 and TRBJ2-3; 12 bases agree with TRBD2. Germline CDR1 and CDR2: ENHRY and SYGVKD. This CDR3 has 17 residues. J lost 0 bases, V lost 4 bases, and 5 bases had no gene match. The CDR3 sequence: CAISASGRAGSTDTQYF. In nucleotides, the CDR3 is TGTGCCATCAGTGCTAGCGGGAGGGCCGGTAGCACAGATACGCAGTATTTT.

The sample holds one count of this clone. This chain links TRBV10-3 with TRBJ2-6, with 8 bases that match TRBD2. CDR1 ENHRY and CDR2 SYGVKD come from the germline V gene. CDR3 size: 17 residues. Unmatched junction bases numbered 2, after V lost 0 bases and J lost 1 base. The CDR3 DNA follows: TGTGCCATCAGTGAGTCTGGCGGGAGGTCTGGGGCCAACGTCCTGACTTTC. Translation: CAISESGGRSGANVLTF.

The V gene is TRBV28, the J gene TRBJ1-1; 10 bases match TRBD1. J lost 5 bases, V lost 3 bases, and 3 bases had no gene match. The CDR3 runs to 14 residues. Germline values: CDR1 MDHEN, CDR2 SYDVKM. The CDR3 reads CASSLPGQGTEAFF. DNA of the CDR3: TGTGCCAGCAGTTTGCCGGGACAGGGGACTGAAGCTTTCTTT.